This is a list of T cell receptor beta chains from one sample in a study of T cell responses to AZD1222 COVID-19 vaccine. Profiled with immunoSEQ multiplex PCR; TCRdb holds only in-frame clones, not every one. The table lists about 75,000 clones, roughly 88% of them singletons. The input for sequencing was peripheral blood, taken 28 days after the second dose of the MenACWY control vaccine. The receptors derive from an adult who received the MenACWY meningococcal vaccine as a control. CDR3s include the opening cysteine and the closing phenylalanine or tryptophan. D genes are given only for firm matches. The size field is filled for only some rows; it gives once, few, many or a size class.

- | TRBJ1-2 | TRBV7-2 | TRBD1 | TGTGCCAGCAGCTTTACATCAGGGGGCGTCTATGGCTACACCTTC | CASSFTSGGVYGYTF
- | TRBJ2-6 | TRBV2 | - | TGTGCCAGCAGTTACCTCACCGCAGCATCTGGGGCCAACGTCCTGACTTTC | CASSYLTAASGANVLTF
- | TRBJ1-1 | TRBV7-9 | TRBD1 | TGTGCCAGCAGCCTCATCTCCCTTCGGACAGGAATAAGGACTGAAGCTTTCTTT | CASSLISLRTGIRTEAFF
- | TRBJ1-2 | TRBV14 | - | TGTGCCAGCAGTGCAGTCAACTATGGCTACACCTTC | CASSAVNYGYTF
- | TRBJ1-1 | TRBV2 | - | TGTGCCAGCAGTGAAGAATACGCTGAAGCTTTCTTT | CASSEEYAEAFF
once | TRBJ2-3 | TRBV11-2 | TRBD2 | TGTGCCAGCAGCTTCCTAGCGGTCACAGATACGCAGTATTTT | CASSFLAVTDTQYF
- | TRBJ1-4 | TRBV19 | TRBD1 | TGTGCCAGTAGTAATCGGGACAGGAGGGAAAAACTGTTTTTT | CASSNRDRREKLFF
few | TRBJ1-2 | TRBV6-5 | - | TGTGCCAGCAGTAGCAAACTATATGGCTACACCTTC | CASSSKLYGYTF
- | TRBJ1-3 | TRBV21-1 | - | TGTGCCAGCAGCAAGTTCCCGGGTCTGGAAGGAAACACCATATATTTT | CASSKFPGLEGNTIYF
- | TRBJ1-5 | TRBV12-2 | - | TGTGCAAGTCGCTCGAGAGCCCACAATCAGCCCCAGCATTTT | CASRSRAHNQPQHF
- | TRBJ2-2 | TRBV7-9 | - | TGTGCCAGCAGCCGACCCGAGGCCGGGGAGCTGTTTTTT | CASSRPEAGELFF
- | TRBJ2-1 | TRBV6-5 | TRBD1 | TGTGCCAGCAGTTACTCGACACCGGGACAGGGGTCGGAGCAGTTCTTC | CASSYSTPGQGSEQFF
- | TRBJ1-1 | TRBV6-6 | - | TGTGCCAGCACCTCCTTGGGGGCGGCTGAAGCTTTCTTT | CASTSLGAAEAFF
- | TRBJ1-1 | TRBV5-1 | - | TGCGCCAGCAGCGGACAGAACACTGAAGCTTTCTTT | CASSGQNTEAFF
- | TRBJ1-1 | TRBV21-1 | - | TGTGCCAGCAGCAAAGTTAGGGGGGTTTATCACCGGGTTGAAGCTTTCTTT | CASSKVRGVYHRVEAFF
- | TRBJ2-3 | TRBV20-1 | - | TGCAGTGCTAGTGGGGCACGTCTCACTGGAGATACGCAGTATTTT | CSASGARLTGDTQYF
- | TRBJ1-5 | TRBV4-1 | TRBD1 | TGCGCCAGCAGCCAAGATCCCCCCTTCCTAGACAGGGGAAATAATCAGCCCCAGCATTTT | CASSQDPPFLDRGNNQPQHF
- | TRBJ1-5 | TRBV6-5 | - | TGTGCCAGCAGGAGGCGGACAAGCAATCAGCCCCAGCATTTT | CASRRRTSNQPQHF
- | TRBJ2-2 | TRBV29-1 | TRBD1 | TGCAGCGTTGAGCAGGGGGCGGGCACCGGGGAGCTGTTTTTT | CSVEQGAGTGELFF
once | TRBJ2-7 | TRBV5-4 | - | TGTGCCAGCAGCCCCGGGCCGGCGCCCTACGAGCAGTACTTC | CASSPGPAPYEQYF
few | TRBJ1-4 | TRBV18 | - | TGTGCCAGCGGGGAAGGGCAGGATAATGAAAAACTGTTTTTT | CASGEGQDNEKLFF
- | TRBJ1-2 | TRBV7-8 | - | TGTGCCAGCAGCAAAGGGGGTTATGGCTACACCTTC | CASSKGGYGYTF
- | TRBJ1-1 | TRBV7-3 | - | TGTGCCAGCAGTCCTTCTGGGGTGAACACTGAAGCTTTCTTT | CASSPSGVNTEAFF
- | TRBJ1-2 | TRBV6-1 | - | TGTGCCAGCAGTGATTCAGGTTACATCTACACCTTC | CASSDSGYIYTF
once | TRBJ1-2 | TRBV3-1/TRBV3-2 | TRBD1 | TGTGCCAGCAGCCAAATTCTCCTACAGGGGATCGAGTATGGCTACACCTTC | CASSQILLQGIEYGYTF
- | TRBJ2-7 | TRBV7-9 | TRBD1 | TGTGCCAGCAGCGACTCCGGGACAGGTCCTTACGAGCAGTACTTC | CASSDSGTGPYEQYF
- | TRBJ1-6 | TRBV5-1 | - | TGCGCCAGCAGCTTGGGACTGAGCAATTCACCCCTCCACTTT | CASSLGLSNSPLHF
- | TRBJ2-2 | TRBV11-1 | - | TGTGCCAGCAGCTACACCGACAGTCTGCTTACCGGGGAGCTGTTTTTT | CASSYTDSLLTGELFF
- | TRBJ2-1 | TRBV5-1 | TRBD2 | TGCGCCAGCAGCTCCCCACTAGCGGGGGTGGACAATGAGCAGTTCTTC | CASSSPLAGVDNEQFF
- | TRBJ2-5 | TRBV2 | - | TGTGCCAGCAGTGAAGTCAGACAGCCTTACGAGACCCAGTACTTC | CASSEVRQPYETQYF
- | TRBJ1-1 | TRBV6-5 | - | TGTGCCAGCAGTTACTCTCTCCAGGGGTACACTGAAGCTTTCTTT | CASSYSLQGYTEAFF
- | TRBJ2-7 | TRBV6-5 | - | TGTGCCAGCAGTTACTCGGTGGGGGTACTCTACGAGCAGTACTTC | CASSYSVGVLYEQYF
- | TRBJ2-5 | TRBV1 | - | TGCACCAGCAGCCAAGGGATAGGGGCGTTTGAAGAGACCCAGTACTTC | CTSSQGIGAFEETQYF
- | TRBJ2-3 | TRBV28 | - | TGTGCCAGCAGTGAACACGGACCCACGCAGTATTTT | CASSEHGPTQYF
- | TRBJ1-2 | TRBV9 | - | TGTGCCAGCAGCGTAGAGAACAGGTACCACCCCGTTGGCTACACCTTC | CASSVENRYHPVGYTF
- | TRBJ1-1 | TRBV5-1 | - | TGCGCCAGCAGCTGGTCCGGGATGTCGGTGAACACTGAAGCTTTCTTT | CASSWSGMSVNTEAFF
- | TRBJ2-1 | TRBV24-1 | TRBD1 | TGTGCCACCAGTGATCCCGACAGGGGCCCCTACAATGAGCAGTTCTTC | CATSDPDRGPYNEQFF
few | TRBJ1-2 | TRBV5-5 | - | TGTGCCAGCAGCAACACGTTGGTAGTCTCCAATGGCTACACCTTC | CASSNTLVVSNGYTF
- | TRBJ1-1 | TRBV2 | - | TGTGCCAGCAGACCCGTCAGCGGCACTGAAGCTTTCTTT | CASRPVSGTEAFF
- | TRBJ1-5 | TRBV7-2 | - | TGTGCCAGCAGCCCCCCGGGGGAGCCCCAGCATTTT | CASSPPGEPQHF
once | TRBJ2-5 | TRBV19 | - | TGTGCCAGTAGGAGGGGGGGGCAAGAGACCCAGTACTTC | CASRRGGQETQYF
- | TRBJ1-3 | TRBV6-5 | - | TGTGCCAGCAGTTACCGGGGACTGGGTAGTGACACCATATATTTT | CASSYRGLGSDTIYF
- | TRBJ1-3 | TRBV7-9 | TRBD1 | TGTGCCAGCAGGGCCAGGGGGGACTCTGGAAACACCATATATTTT | CASRARGDSGNTIYF
- | TRBJ1-2 | TRBV7-3 | - | TGTGCCAGCAGCTTTTCAAGTTCCTCTAACTATGGCTACACCTTC | CASSFSSSSNYGYTF
- | TRBJ2-5 | TRBV5-4 | - | TGTGCCAGCAGCTTCGCGGGCGCAGAGACCCAGTACTTC | CASSFAGAETQYF
- | TRBJ1-4 | TRBV28 | - | TGTGCCAGCAGTCCATACGGGACCATTAATGAAAAACTGTTTTTT | CASSPYGTINEKLFF
- | TRBJ1-2 | TRBV9 | - | TGTGCCAGCAGCTCCCAGGGGTACGACTATGGCTACACCTTC | CASSSQGYDYGYTF
- | TRBJ2-6 | TRBV2 | - | TGTGCCAGCAGGGAGAAAAGCTCTGGGGCCAACGTCCTGACTTTC | CASREKSSGANVLTF
- | TRBJ1-2 | TRBV5-4 | - | TGTGCCAGCAGCTTGGAGGCAGGCGAATATGGCTACACCTTC | CASSLEAGEYGYTF
- | TRBJ2-1 | TRBV19 | TRBD2 | TGTGCCAGTAGTATAGATCAAGAGACTAGCGGCTCTAAGGGGCAGTTCTTC | CASSIDQETSGSKGQFF
- | TRBJ1-6 | TRBV3-1/TRBV3-2 | - | TGTGCCAGCAGCCACGGCCAGGGCCTTAATTCACCCCTCCACTTT | CASSHGQGLNSPLHF
- | TRBJ2-3 | TRBV7-2 | TRBD2 | TGTGCCAGCAGCTTACGACTAGCGGGGCTCCCGGGGGCAGATACGCAGTATTTT | CASSLRLAGLPGADTQYF